This T cell receptor beta chain originates from a study of breast tumors, draining lymph nodes, adjacent tissues. The CDR3 has 16 residues. Germline V gene sequence: CDR1 MDHEN, CDR2 SYDVKM. V was shortened by 3 bases and J by 1 base, with 16 bases between the two germline ends. Samples came from axillary lymph nodes draining the breast cancer. TCRdb ran MiXCR on the multiplex PCR reads and lists one entry per CDR3 protein. This sample has some 97,000 distinct CDR3 sequences; 21% occur once, and the top ten carry around 1.3%. The chain uses TRBV28 and TRBJ2-7, with a possible D match to TRBD1 (6 bases). Sequencing was carried out using axillary lymph node tissue. The sequence came from a female donor with breast cancer. Some clones in this sample may be carry-over from other donors' samples. CDR3 DNA: TGTGCCAGCAGTTTTGGCTCAGCGACAGGTTCCTACGAGCAGTACTTC. Translation: CASSFGSATGSYEQYF.